This is a list of T cell receptor beta chains from one sample in a study of a mutant IDH1 vaccine in newly diagnosed glioma. Sequencing used immunoSEQ multiplex PCR; TCRdb keeps in-frame clones, though not all of them. The data contain around 50,000 clones, around 60% of them seen just once; the ten biggest clones take up about 4.8%. Their antigen targets remain unknown. The sample in question was peripheral blood mononuclear cells (PBMCs), obtained from a glioma patient whose treatment included an IDH1 peptide vaccine. The receptors here all came from a man between 35 and 55 years old with glioma. Some clones in this sample may be carry-over from other donors' samples. Each CDR3 is given with its conserved first and last residue. D genes are given only for firm matches. Clone size is not always given. Where it is, it says once, few, many or a class for expanded clones.

d_call,clone_size,j_call,v_call,cdr3_aa,cdr3_nt
TRBD2,NA,TRBJ2-1,TRBV19,CASSITGEGEQFF,TGTGCCAGTAGTATAACTGGGGAGGGTGAGCAGTTCTTC
NA,NA,TRBJ1-2,TRBV4-2,CASSQVSGIYGYTF,TGTGCCAGCAGCCAAGTAAGCGGAATCTATGGCTACACCTTC
NA,NA,TRBJ2-5,TRBV19,CASGQGTTQETQYF,TGTGCCAGTGGGCAGGGGACCACCCAAGAGACCCAGTACTTC
TRBD1,NA,TRBJ1-1,TRBV7-2,CASSQGQWLEAFF,TGTGCCAGCAGCCAGGGACAGTGGCTTGAAGCTTTCTTT
TRBD2,NA,TRBJ2-1,TRBV7-9,CASSTSGTSGEQFF,TGTGCCAGCAGCACCTCCGGGACTAGCGGTGAGCAGTTCTTC
NA,NA,TRBJ1-2,TRBV12-5,CASGLVTLNGGDYYGYTF,TGTGCTAGTGGTTTGGTAACTTTGAACGGGGGAGATTACTATGGCTACACCTTC
TRBD2,NA,TRBJ2-7,TRBV9,CASSVNGGAAYEQYF,TGTGCCAGCAGCGTTAACGGGGGGGCGGCCTACGAGCAGTACTTC
NA,NA,TRBJ2-3,TRBV5-1,CASRRQLGIMDTQYF,TGCGCCAGCAGACGCCAATTAGGCATTATGGATACGCAGTATTTT
TRBD1,NA,TRBJ1-1,TRBV6-6,CASSYGTVNTEAFF,TGTGCCAGCAGTTACGGGACAGTGAACACTGAAGCTTTCTTT
TRBD1,NA,TRBJ1-4,TRBV6-5,CASTNTGTGDEKLFF,TGTGCCAGCACCAACACCGGGACAGGGGATGAAAAACTGTTTTTT
NA,NA,TRBJ2-7,TRBV27,CASSLAPTMSSYEQYF,TGTGCCAGCAGTTTAGCCCCCACTATGAGCTCCTACGAGCAGTACTTC
TRBD1,NA,TRBJ1-3,TRBV2,CASSGARQGRNTIYF,TGTGCCAGCAGTGGTGCGCGACAGGGACGAAACACCATATATTTT
NA,NA,TRBJ2-5,TRBV19,CASSSRFEETQYF,TGTGCCAGTAGTTCACGGTTCGAAGAGACCCAGTACTTC
NA,few,TRBJ2-2,TRBV5-1,CASSLGGTTANTGELFF,TGCGCCAGCAGCTTGGGGGGGACGACGGCGAACACCGGGGAGCTGTTTTTT
TRBD2,NA,TRBJ2-4,TRBV5-6,CASSLGTRENIQYF,TGTGCCAGCAGCTTAGGGACTAGGGAAAACATTCAGTACTTC
TRBD1,NA,TRBJ1-4,TRBV19,CASWETGSEKLFF,TGTGCCAGTTGGGAGACAGGGAGTGAAAAACTGTTTTTT
NA,many,TRBJ1-1,TRBV30,CAGSRGKSLEAFF,TGTGCCGGGTCTAGGGGGAAGTCTCTTGAAGCTTTCTTT
NA,few,TRBJ2-7,TRBV4-1,CASSQDRRKGEQYF,TGCGCCAGCAGCCAAGATCGTAGGAAGGGCGAGCAGTACTTC
TRBD1,NA,TRBJ2-5,TRBV28,CASMGRQGIRETQYF,TGTGCCAGCATGGGGAGACAGGGGATTAGAGAGACCCAGTACTTC
NA,NA,TRBJ2-7,TRBV5-8,CASSFRGASYEQYF,TGTGCCAGCAGCTTTAGAGGGGCGTCCTACGAGCAGTACTTC
TRBD1,few,TRBJ1-1,TRBV5-1,CASSHPQGVNTEAFF,TGCGCCAGCAGCCATCCACAGGGGGTGAACACTGAAGCTTTCTTT
TRBD1,NA,TRBJ1-4,TRBV7-2,CASSLSGTGIEKLFF,TGTGCCAGCAGTTTATCCGGGACAGGGATAGAAAAACTGTTTTTT
NA,once,TRBJ2-7,TRBV6-1,CASSENSAYEQYF,TGTGCCAGCAGTGAGAATAGTGCCTACGAGCAGTACTTC
NA,NA,TRBJ1-6,TRBV7-2,CASSLVRRSSYNSPLHF,TGTGCCAGCAGCTTAGTGCGGAGGAGCTCCTATAATTCACCCCTCCACTTT
NA,few,TRBJ1-1,TRBV7-9,CASSFPGVVNTEAFF,TGTGCCAGCAGCTTTCCCGGGGTGGTGAACACTGAAGCTTTCTTT
NA,NA,TRBJ2-5,TRBV14,CASSLLSAGEETQYF,TGTGCCAGCAGCCTCCTAAGCGCCGGGGAGGAGACCCAGTACTTC
NA,NA,TRBJ2-7,TRBV6-6,CASSSTGDLYEQYF,TGTGCCAGCAGTTCCACCGGGGATCTTTACGAGCAGTACTTC
NA,NA,TRBJ2-1,TRBV2,CASRGNEQFF,TGTGCCAGCAGGGGCAATGAGCAGTTCTTC
NA,NA,TRBJ1-2,TRBV5-1,CASSPGTQRGYGYTF,TGCGCCAGCAGCCCAGGGACACAAAGAGGGTATGGCTACACCTTC
NA,NA,TRBJ2-7,TRBV11-2,CASSLSSYEQYF,TGTGCCAGCAGCCTAAGCTCCTACGAGCAGTACTTC
NA,NA,TRBJ2-2,TRBV7-9,CASSSPSGGNTGELFF,TGTGCCAGCAGCTCCCCTTCGGGGGGCAACACCGGGGAGCTGTTTTTT
TRBD1,few,TRBJ1-1,TRBV5-1,CASSGGTANTEAFF,TGCGCCAGCAGCGGGGGGACAGCGAACACTGAAGCTTTCTTT
TRBD1,NA,TRBJ2-7,TRBV19,CASSPRTGGGEQYF,TGTGCCAGTAGTCCACGGACAGGGGGCGGCGAGCAGTACTTC
NA,NA,TRBJ1-1,TRBV7-9,CASSLEGIRVKGLNTEAFF,TGTGCCAGCAGCTTAGAGGGGATCAGGGTCAAGGGTCTGAACACTGAAGCTTTCTTT
TRBD2,few,TRBJ2-2,TRBV7-2,CASSFGGLAGGNTGELFF,TGTGCCAGCAGCTTCGGGGGACTAGCGGGGGGGAACACCGGGGAGCTGTTTTTT
TRBD1,few,TRBJ1-4,TRBV16,CASSLWTGSNEKLFF,TGTGCCAGCAGCTTATGGACAGGATCTAATGAAAAACTGTTTTTT
NA,NA,TRBJ1-6,TRBV5-6,CASSLGGSSYNSPLHF,TGTGCCAGCAGCTTGGGAGGGAGCTCCTATAATTCACCCCTCCACTTT
NA,once,TRBJ1-2,TRBV6-6,CASSSRSNYGYTF,TGTGCCAGCAGTTCACGCTCCAACTATGGCTACACCTTC
NA,NA,TRBJ2-7,TRBV6-5,CASSTFGEQYF,TGTGCCAGCAGCACGTTCGGCGAGCAGTACTTC
NA,NA,TRBJ1-5,TRBV30,CAWSVDQGNQPQHF,TGTGCCTGGAGTGTGGACCAGGGCAATCAGCCCCAGCATTTT
NA,NA,TRBJ1-2,TRBV7-9,CASSPEEIRGYGYTF,TGTGCCAGCAGCCCGGAGGAGATCCGGGGCTATGGCTACACCTTC